A single sample is the source of the 10 T cell receptor beta chains below, sequenced in a study of OX40 agonist ivuxolimab in advanced cancers. Sequencing used immunoSEQ multiplex PCR; TCRdb keeps in-frame clones, though not all of them. The sample contains 15,000 to 20,000 clones, about 73% of which appear only once. Specimen: CD4+ or CD8+ T cells sorted from blood, collected in a trial of the OX40 agonist ivuxolimab. The receptors come from an adult with an advanced solid tumor such as melanoma, head and neck, liver or kidney cancer.

The rearrangement uses TRBV27 and TRBJ2-7; D unclear. The CDR3 has 12 amino acids. Trimming shortened V by 5 bases and J by 4 bases, and 9 bases separated the two germline ends. Germline loops: CDR1 MNHEY, CDR2 SMNVEV (reference sequence). The CDR3 nucleotides are TGTGCCAGCAGTCCAGGCACGTACGAGCAGTACTTC. Protein: CASSPGTYEQYF.

The chain links TRBV5-1 to TRBJ1-2; D uncertain. The germline V and J ends were trimmed by 3 bases and 1 base, with 19 bases remaining between them. Germline-derived CDR1 and CDR2 are SGHRS and YFSETQ. The CDR3 is 17 residues long. This CDR3 is CASSYESSSRFNYGYTF. For the CDR3, the DNA is TGCGCCAGCAGCTATGAATCTTCCAGCCGATTTAACTATGGCTACACCTTC.

This clone was counted a single time. CDR3 residues: CASSSWASGRGNEQFF. CDR3 sequence (DNA): TGTGCCAGCAGTTCTTGGGCTAGCGGGAGGGGAAATGAGCAGTTCTTC. V is TRBV28 and J is TRBJ2-1; 12 nucleotides match TRBD2. Germline trimming cut 4 bases from V and 7 bases from J; bases unmatched to any gene: 8. From germline, CDR1 is MDHEN and CDR2 SYDVKM. This CDR3 comprises 16 residues.

The chain employs TRBV11-3 and TRBJ2-3; D gene unclear. CDR3 size: 14 residues. CDR1 SGHNT and CDR2 YENEEA come from the germline V gene. V was cut by 6 bases and J by 2 bases, with 12 bases left in between. This CDR3 is CASSYEANTDTQYF. DNA of the CDR3: TGTGCCAGCAGTTATGAAGCGAACACAGATACGCAGTATTTT.

The chain recombines TRBV6-4 with TRBJ2-1, with TRBD1 matching over 7 bases. CDR3 length: 17 residues. Trimming cost V 0 bases and J 2 bases; bases outside gene matches: 7. Germline CDR1 and CDR2: MRHNA and SNTAGT. Here the CDR3 reads CASSDSGTVSAYNEQFF. As DNA, the CDR3 is TGTGCCAGCAGTGACTCGGGGACAGTTTCAGCCTACAATGAGCAGTTCTTC.

The chain couples TRBV7-2 to TRBJ2-5, with D maybe TRBD2 (6 bases). Germline CDR1 is SGHTA and CDR2 is FQGNSA. The length of the CDR3 is 16 residues. Trimming left V 5 bases short and J 2 bases short, with 18 bases between. The CDR3 DNA follows: TGTGCCAGCAGCGAGACTAGTTTCTCTCCTCAAGAGACCCAGTACTTC. Its protein is CASSETSFSPQETQYF.

The chain has TRBV27 and TRBJ1-1, with 7 bases matching TRBD1. This CDR3 is 16 amino acids long. Germline CDR1 is MNHEY and CDR2 is SMNVEV (reference sequence). The ends lost 2 bases at V and 1 base at J; junction bases unmatched: 7. Written as DNA, the CDR3 is TGTGCCAGCAGTTTAAACTTGGGACAGAAGAACACTGAAGCTTTCTTT. It encodes CASSLNLGQKNTEAFF.

V and J are TRBV19 and TRBJ2-1; 9 bases fit TRBD2. The germline gives CDR1 LNHDA, CDR2 SQIVND (reference sequence). The CDR3 is 16 residues long. J gave up 4 bases and V 6 bases, and 10 bases lay outside the gene matches. In DNA, the CDR3 is TGTGCCAGTAGAGAGAATAGCGGGAGTTGGTACAATGAGCAGTTCTTC. Protein product: CASRENSGSWYNEQFF.

This clone was recorded only once. This chain joins TRBV7-9 and TRBJ2-7, with D unclear. CDR3 length equals 14 residues. Germline V gene sequence: CDR1 SEHNR, CDR2 FQNEAQ (reference sequence). Trimming stripped 5 bases from V and 4 bases from J, with 15 bases between. The CDR3 region is CASSHNWSPYEQYF. The CDR3 nucleotides are TGTGCCAGCAGCCATAATTGGTCCCCGTACGAGCAGTACTTC.

The chain has TRBV9 and TRBJ2-1; the D is unclear. This CDR3 spans 12 amino acids. Germline CDR1 and CDR2: SGDLS and YYNGEE. Trimming stripped 3 bases from V and 4 bases from J, with 5 bases between. DNA for the CDR3: TGTGCCAGCAGCGGCCCGTACAATGAGCAGTTCTTC. As protein: CASSGPYNEQFF.